Below are 27 T cell receptor beta chains sequenced from a single sample in a study of prognosis after radiotherapy for stage I lung cancer. Multiplex PCR, run in two rounds, amplified TCR beta CDR3 from genomic DNA. Primers specific to each TRBV and TRBJ gene were used in first-round PCR. Each CDR3 protein gets one entry after TCRdb re-called the multiplex PCR reads with MiXCR. The sample lists about 17,000 distinct CDR3 sequences; about 17% were seen once. The sample was PBMCs, taken before or after stereotactic body radiation therapy (not recorded which). These receptors all come from a donor aged 50 or older with non-small cell lung cancer.

At least ten counts were recorded for this clonotype. The chain is built from TRBV12-3 or TRBV12-4 and TRBJ1-1; D is unclear. The CDR3 spans 12 residues. The V end lost 2 bases, the J end lost 8 bases, and 9 bases lay between the germline ends. CDR3 DNA: TGTGCCAGCAGTTTATATGGGGAAGAAGCTTTCTTT. This sequence encodes CASSLYGEEAFF.

The sample holds many counts of this clonotype. The rearrangement links TRBV5-6 to TRBJ1-4; 8 positions match TRBD1. CDR3 length: 16 amino acids. Losses at the gene ends were 0 bases for V and 8 bases for J; bases not matched to a gene: 9. Per germline, CDR1 SGHDT and CDR2 YYEEEE. For the CDR3, the DNA is TGTGCCAGCAGCTTGGGACCGGGACAGGCTCGCGAAAAACTGTTTTTT. Amino acids: CASSLGPGQAREKLFF.

This clonotype has at least ten counts. The chain uses TRBV12-3 or TRBV12-4 and TRBJ2-5, with no clear D. Trimming removed 6 bases at V and 4 bases at J, with 9 bases between. The CDR3 has 12 residues. This CDR3 is CASSLARETQYF. In nucleotides, the CDR3 is TGTGCCAGCAGCCTTGCACGAGAGACCCAGTACTTC.

The table lists this clonotype with many counts. The chain recombines TRBV24-1 with TRBJ2-7; possible D gene TRBD1, 6 bases. The V gene lost 3 bases and the J gene lost 0 bases, with 14 bases spanning the gap. Germline V gene lookup returns CDR1 KGHDR and CDR2 SFDVKD. The CDR3 sequence is 16 residues long. The CDR3 reads CATSDPAGASSYEQYF. The CDR3 coding sequence is TGTGCCACCAGTGATCCCGCAGGGGCCTCCTCCTACGAGCAGTACTTC.

There are many counts of this clonotype. V and J are TRBV19 and TRBJ1-1; D is uncertain. The CDR3 sequence is 12 residues long. Germline values: CDR1 LNHDA, CDR2 SQIVND (reference sequence). The ends were cut back, 7 bases at V and 6 bases at J, with 12 bases in the middle. CDR3 coding DNA: TGTGCCAGTACCCAAGGATCGGCTGAAGCTTTCTTT. Protein product: CASTQGSAEAFF.

This clonotype was counted at least ten times. The genes are TRBV7-3 and TRBJ2-5; D possibly corresponds to TRBD1 (5 bases). Trimming shortened V by 0 bases and J by 1 base, and 6 bases separated the two germline ends. Germline CDR1 is SGHTA and CDR2 is FQGTGA. The CDR3 is 14 residues long. The DNA of the CDR3 is TGTGCCAGCAGCTTAACAGGGGTCCAAGAGACCCAGTACTTC. It is translated as CASSLTGVQETQYF.

This clonotype was detected many times. The chain links TRBV24-1 to TRBJ2-3; D perhaps matches TRBD2 (6 bases). Trimming cost V 7 bases and J 6 bases, with 10 bases left between them. CDR3 length: 12 amino acids. Germline lookup yields CDR1 KGHDR and CDR2 SFDVKD. The CDR3 sequence is CATRGGGDTQYF. CDR3 bases: TGTGCCACCAGGGGAGGAGGGGATACGCAGTATTTT.

This clonotype was seen at least ten times. The chain recombines TRBV20-1 with TRBJ2-1; D might be TRBD2 (5 bases). V lost 0 bases, J lost 4 bases, and 13 bases lay in between. CDR1 and CDR2 (germline): DFQATT, SNEGSKA (reference sequence). The CDR3 loop spans 15 amino acids. The DNA for the CDR3 is TGCAGTGCTAGAGAGGATGGAGGAATATACAATGAGCAGTTCTTC. Translated, it gives CSAREDGGIYNEQFF.

As for this clonotype: A far larger clone is a single base away, which makes a read error likely. This is likely a read error, given that the CDR3 carries no conserved phenylalanine or tryptophan at its end. The rearrangement links TRBV6-2 or TRBV6-3 to TRBJ1-2; D perhaps matches TRBD1 (5 bases). The CDR3 totals 15 residues. Trimming removed 5 bases from V and 0 bases from J, with 13 bases in between. CDR1 is MNHEY, CDR2 SVGEGT, per germline. In DNA form, the CDR3 reads TGTGCCAGCAGTGGGACGGAACTCTCTAACTATGGCTACACCCTC. It encodes CASSGTELSNYGYTL.

This clonotype was recorded many times. This chain joins TRBV18 and TRBJ2-2; a weak D match, TRBD2 (6 bases). Germline CDR1 reads KGHSH; CDR2 reads LQKENI. Deletions cut 2 bases from V and 1 base from J, with 14 bases between. The CDR3 length is 17 residues. This CDR3 is CASSPSNGGMNTGELFF. CDR3 DNA sequence: TGTGCCAGCTCACCAAGCAATGGGGGGATGAACACCGGGGAGCTGTTTTTT.

In its sample, this clonotype was seen many times. V usage is TRBV7-2 and J usage is TRBJ2-2, with D hard to call. V shed 4 bases and J shed 0 bases, with 9 bases lying between them. CDR1 is SGHTA and CDR2 is FQGNSA in the germline V gene. This CDR3 region has 15 residues. Written as DNA, the CDR3 is TGTGCCAGCAGCTCCGACTGGACGAACACCGGGGAGCTGTTTTTT. This codes for CASSSDWTNTGELFF.

This clonotype was seen ten or more times. This rearrangement joins TRBV29-1 to TRBJ2-5; possible D gene TRBD1, 5 bases. In germline, CDR1 is SQVTM, CDR2 ANQGSEA. The CDR3 has 13 residues. Trimming removed 7 bases at V and 4 bases at J, with 16 bases between. The DNA of the CDR3 is TGCAGCGCGAGAGACAGCCTCTTAGAGACCCAGTACTTC. Encoded protein: CSARDSLLETQYF.

This clonotype has a count of ten or more. This chain uses TRBV20-1 with TRBJ2-3; D is unresolved. V was pared by 5 bases and J by 4 bases, with 19 bases between. This CDR3 comprises 15 residues. Germline V CDR1 and CDR2: DFQATT, SNEGSKA (reference sequence). In nucleotides, the CDR3 is TGCAGTGCTGGCGGAGACTTCTACACATCAGATACGCAGTATTTT. Its protein is CSAGGDFYTSDTQYF.

This clonotype was recorded at least ten times. The chain combines TRBV7-3 with TRBJ2-3; maybe TRBD2 (6 bases). The V end was cut by 4 bases, the J end by 1 base, with 12 bases between. The CDR3 is made up of 15 amino acids. Germline-derived CDR1 and CDR2 are SGHTA and FQGTGA. In DNA, the CDR3 is TGTGCCAGCAGCTCATCCATAGCGGGCACAGATACGCAGTATTTT. It is translated as CASSSSIAGTDTQYF.

The chain is built from TRBV20-1 and TRBJ1-4; D unclear. The V and J ends lost 5 bases and 4 bases respectively, with 11 bases between them. Germline-derived CDR1 and CDR2 are DFQATT and SNEGSKA (reference sequence). This CDR3 is 13 amino acids long. Here the CDR3 reads CSAVDRNNEKLFF. CDR3 DNA: TGCAGTGCTGTCGATCGAAATAATGAAAAACTGTTTTTT.

The table lists this clonotype with many counts. The rearrangement links TRBV19 to TRBJ2-1; 9 nucleotides line up with TRBD2. Per the germline V gene, CDR1 is LNHDA and CDR2 is SQIVND (reference sequence). V lost 2 bases, J lost 8 bases, and 7 bases stayed unmatched. The CDR3 runs 15 residues. CDR3 residues: CASSISAGGRHEQFF. As DNA, the CDR3 is TGTGCCAGTAGTATATCAGCGGGGGGTCGTCATGAGCAGTTCTTC.

This clonotype showed up many times. This chain uses TRBV2 with TRBJ2-5; the D call may be TRBD1 or TRBD2 (5 bases each). The germline CDR1 and CDR2 sequences are SNHLY and FYNNEI. Trimming shortened V by 8 bases and J by 3 bases, and 13 bases separated the two germline ends. This CDR3 comprises 13 residues. The CDR3 protein is CASGGDLEETQYF. DNA of the CDR3: TGTGCCAGCGGGGGAGATTTGGAAGAGACCCAGTACTTC.

This clonotype was seen at least ten times. The genes are TRBV20-1 and TRBJ2-1; 7 bases line up with TRBD2. Germline CDR1 is DFQATT and CDR2 is SNEGSKA (reference sequence). V lost 3 bases, J lost 6 bases, and 14 bases stayed unmatched. The CDR3 is 16 amino acids. CDR3 DNA: TGCAGTGCTAGCCTCCTAGCGGTGGCATCCCCCAATGAGCAGTTCTTC. Amino acid sequence: CSASLLAVASPNEQFF.

This clonotype was seen ten or more times. The chain joins TRBV6-1 to TRBJ2-2; TRBD2 is a possible D gene (7 bases). Trimming pared 11 bases from V and 6 bases from J, leaving 25 bases between. This CDR3 contains 16 residues. Germline values: CDR1 MNHNS, CDR2 SASEGT. CDR3 nucleotide sequence: TGTGCCCTGGGGGGGCGGGAGCTGGGTGGGCCCGGGGAGCTGTTTTTT. Residues: CALGGRELGGPGELFF.

This clonotype was recorded at least ten times. This chain connects TRBV20-1 to TRBJ1-1; 8 bases are a match to TRBD1. Germline CDR1 and CDR2: DFQATT and SNEGSKA (reference sequence). The CDR3 sequence is 14 residues long. Losses at the gene ends were 3 bases for V and 5 bases for J; bases not matched to a gene: 8. DNA of the CDR3: TGCAGTGCTAGGTGGACAGGGATAAAGACTGAAGCTTTCTTT. Protein sequence: CSARWTGIKTEAFF.

This clonotype was observed many times. The CDR3 DNA reads TGTGCCAGTAGTTTCGGGACTAGCGGCGCCAGGGAGCTGTTTTTT. Residues: CASSFGTSGARELFF. The chain is built from TRBV19 and TRBJ2-2, with 11 bases fitting TRBD2. V was clipped by 5 bases and J by 9 bases; unmatched bases: 8. Germline values: CDR1 LNHDA, CDR2 SQIVND (reference sequence). The CDR3 runs to 15 residues.

The sample holds many counts of this clonotype. CDR3 DNA sequence: TGTGCCACCAGTGACCGTGGACCTACGGGAGGGGACATTCAGTACTTC. The encoded protein is CATSDRGPTGGDIQYF. The rearrangement uses TRBV24-1 and TRBJ2-4, with TRBD2 identical over 8 bases. This CDR3 comprises 16 residues. Germline assignment: CDR1 KGHDR and CDR2 SFDVKD. With V trimmed by 4 bases and J by 8 bases, 12 bases remained unmatched.

This chain joins TRBV4-3 and TRBJ1-1; the D gene is possibly TRBD1 (6 bases). CDR3 size: 14 residues. Germline CDR1 reads LGHNA; CDR2 reads YSLEER. The germline V and J ends were trimmed by 0 bases and 1 base, with 6 bases remaining between them. Written as DNA, the CDR3 is TGCGCCAGCAGCCAAGAACAGGGGAACACTGAAGCTTTCTTT. As protein: CASSQEQGNTEAFF.

This clonotype was counted many times. The chain combines TRBV5-4 with TRBJ2-3, with 7 bases lining up with TRBD1. The CDR3 extends over 15 amino acids. Germline V CDR1 and CDR2: SGHNT, YYREEE (reference sequence). Trimming cost V 4 bases and J 0 bases; bases outside gene matches: 5. In nucleotides, the CDR3 is TGTGCCAGCAGCGTCAGGGGGTTTAGCACAGATACGCAGTATTTT. Amino acids: CASSVRGFSTDTQYF.

This clonotype was observed at least ten times. The chain carries TRBV19 and TRBJ2-7, with D possibly matching TRBD1 (6 bases). The V gene lost 4 bases and the J gene lost 0 bases, with 10 bases spanning the gap. Germline V lookup: CDR1 LNHDA, CDR2 SQIVND (reference sequence). The CDR3 length is 14 residues. The CDR3 sequence is CASSKGQNSYEQYF. In DNA form, the CDR3 reads TGTGCCAGTAGTAAAGGACAGAACTCCTACGAGCAGTACTTC.

This clonotype was observed at least ten times. The chain carries TRBV30 and TRBJ2-7; D may be TRBD1 (6 bases). Germline loops: CDR1 GTSNPN, CDR2 SVGIG (reference sequence). Trimming took 3 bases from V and 4 from J, leaving 16 bases between them. The CDR3 contains 14 residues. The CDR3 protein is CAWSRDTPGYEQYF. The CDR3 DNA sequence: TGTGCCTGGAGCCGGGACACCCCCGGGTACGAGCAGTACTTC.

By sample share, this clonotype is medium-sized. The chain uses TRBV11-2 and TRBJ1-6; possible D gene TRBD1, 5 bases. The V end was cut by 6 bases, the J end by 0 bases, with 12 bases between. The CDR3 loop spans 16 amino acids. Germline-derived CDR1 and CDR2 are SGHAT and FQNNGV. This CDR3 is CASRPRGSSYNSPLHF. In nucleotides, the CDR3 is TGTGCCAGCAGGCCCCGGGGGAGCTCCTATAATTCACCCCTCCACTTT. Combining the CDR3 with reference TRBV11-2 and TRBJ1-6 gives the whole variable domain EAGVAQSPRYKIIEKRQSVAFWCNPISGHATLYWYQQILGQGPKLLIQFQNNGVVDDSQLPKDRFSAERLKGVDSTLKIQPAKLEDSAVYLCASRPRGSSYNSPLHFGNGTRLTVT.